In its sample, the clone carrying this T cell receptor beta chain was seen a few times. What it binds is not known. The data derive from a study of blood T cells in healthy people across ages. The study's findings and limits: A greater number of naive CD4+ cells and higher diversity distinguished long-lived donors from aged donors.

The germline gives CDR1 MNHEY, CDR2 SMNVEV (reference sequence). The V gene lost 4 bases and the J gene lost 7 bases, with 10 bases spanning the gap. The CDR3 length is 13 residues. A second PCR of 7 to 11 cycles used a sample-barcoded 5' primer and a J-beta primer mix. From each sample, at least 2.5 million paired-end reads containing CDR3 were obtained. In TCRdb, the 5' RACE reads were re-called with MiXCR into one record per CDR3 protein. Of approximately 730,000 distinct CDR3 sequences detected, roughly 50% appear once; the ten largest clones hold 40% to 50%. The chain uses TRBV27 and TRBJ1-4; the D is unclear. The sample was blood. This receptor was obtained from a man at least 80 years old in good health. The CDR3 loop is CASSSRIGEKLFF. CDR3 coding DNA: TGTGCCAGCAGTTCCAGGATAGGTGAAAAACTGTTTTTT.